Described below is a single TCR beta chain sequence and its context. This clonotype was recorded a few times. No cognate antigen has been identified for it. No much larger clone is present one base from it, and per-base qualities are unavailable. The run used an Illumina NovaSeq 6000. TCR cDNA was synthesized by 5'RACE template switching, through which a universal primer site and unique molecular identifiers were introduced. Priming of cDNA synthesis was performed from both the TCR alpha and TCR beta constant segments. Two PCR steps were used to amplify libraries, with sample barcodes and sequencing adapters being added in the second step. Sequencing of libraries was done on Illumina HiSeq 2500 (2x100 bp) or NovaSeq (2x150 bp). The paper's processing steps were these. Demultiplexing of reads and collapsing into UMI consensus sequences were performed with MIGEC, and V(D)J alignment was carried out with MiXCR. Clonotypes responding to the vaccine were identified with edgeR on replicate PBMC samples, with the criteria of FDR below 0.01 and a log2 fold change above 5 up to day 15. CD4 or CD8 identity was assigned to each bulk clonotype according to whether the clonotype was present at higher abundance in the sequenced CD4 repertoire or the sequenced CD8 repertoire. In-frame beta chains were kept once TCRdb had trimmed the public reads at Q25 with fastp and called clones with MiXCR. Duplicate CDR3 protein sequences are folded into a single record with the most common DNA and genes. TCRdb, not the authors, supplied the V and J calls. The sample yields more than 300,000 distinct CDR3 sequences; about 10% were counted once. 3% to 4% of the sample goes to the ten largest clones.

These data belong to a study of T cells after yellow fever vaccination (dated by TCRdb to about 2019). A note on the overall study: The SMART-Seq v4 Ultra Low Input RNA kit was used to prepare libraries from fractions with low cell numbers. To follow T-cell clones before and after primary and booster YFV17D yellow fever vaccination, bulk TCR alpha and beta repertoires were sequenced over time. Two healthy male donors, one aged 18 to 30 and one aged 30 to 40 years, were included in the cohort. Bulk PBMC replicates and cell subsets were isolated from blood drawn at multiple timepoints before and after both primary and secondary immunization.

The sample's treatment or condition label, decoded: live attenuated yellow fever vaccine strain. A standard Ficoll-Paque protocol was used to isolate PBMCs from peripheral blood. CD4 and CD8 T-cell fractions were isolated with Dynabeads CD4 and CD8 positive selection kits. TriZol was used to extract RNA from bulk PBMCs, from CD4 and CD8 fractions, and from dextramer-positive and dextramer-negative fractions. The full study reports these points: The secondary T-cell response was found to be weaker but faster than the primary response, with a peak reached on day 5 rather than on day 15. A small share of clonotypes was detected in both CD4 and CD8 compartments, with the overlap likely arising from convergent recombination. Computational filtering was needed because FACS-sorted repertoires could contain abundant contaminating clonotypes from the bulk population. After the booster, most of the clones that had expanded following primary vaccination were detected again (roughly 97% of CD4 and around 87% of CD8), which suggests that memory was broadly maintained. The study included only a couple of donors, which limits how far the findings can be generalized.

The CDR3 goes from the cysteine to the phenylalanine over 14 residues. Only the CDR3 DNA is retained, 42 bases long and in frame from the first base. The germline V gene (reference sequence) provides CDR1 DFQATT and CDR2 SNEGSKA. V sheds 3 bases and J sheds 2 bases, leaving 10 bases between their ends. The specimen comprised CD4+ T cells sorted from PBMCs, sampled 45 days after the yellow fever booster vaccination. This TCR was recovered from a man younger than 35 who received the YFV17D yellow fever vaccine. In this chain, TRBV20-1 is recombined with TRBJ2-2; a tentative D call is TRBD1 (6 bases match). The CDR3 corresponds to CSASLRGNTGELFF. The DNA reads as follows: TGCAGTGCTAGTCTCAGGGGCAACACCGGGGAGCTGTTTTTT.